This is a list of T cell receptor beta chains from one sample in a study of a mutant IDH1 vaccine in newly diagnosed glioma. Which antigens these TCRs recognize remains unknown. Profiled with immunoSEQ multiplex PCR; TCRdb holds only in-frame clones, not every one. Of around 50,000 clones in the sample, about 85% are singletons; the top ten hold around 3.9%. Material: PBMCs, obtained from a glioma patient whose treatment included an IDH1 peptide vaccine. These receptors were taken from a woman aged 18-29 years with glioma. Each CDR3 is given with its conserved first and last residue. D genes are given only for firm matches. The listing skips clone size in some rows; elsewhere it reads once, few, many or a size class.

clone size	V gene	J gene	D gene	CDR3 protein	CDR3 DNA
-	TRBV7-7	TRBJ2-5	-	CASSPVSGVEKTQYF	TGTGCTAGCAGCCCCGTATCGGGGGTTGAGAAGACCCAGTACTTC
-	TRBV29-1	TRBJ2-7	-	CSVSTGTTYEQYF	TGCAGCGTCTCGACAGGGACTACTTACGAGCAGTACTTC
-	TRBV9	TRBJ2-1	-	CASSLAPFGVSSYNEQFF	TGTGCCAGCAGCCTAGCACCGTTTGGGGTCTCCTCCTACAATGAGCAGTTCTTC
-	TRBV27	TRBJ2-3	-	CASSLAGPRDTQYF	TGTGCCAGCAGTTTGGCCGGCCCGCGGGATACGCAGTATTTT
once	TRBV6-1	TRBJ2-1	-	CASSATARSSYNEQFF	TGTGCCAGCAGTGCAACGGCCCGGAGCTCCTACAATGAGCAGTTCTTC
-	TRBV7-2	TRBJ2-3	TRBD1	CASSFPRTGSTDTQYF	TGTGCCAGCAGCTTTCCCAGGACAGGGTCGACAGATACGCAGTATTTT
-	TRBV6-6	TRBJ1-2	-	CASSYREALYGYTF	TGTGCCAGCAGTTACCGGGAGGCCCTGTATGGCTACACCTTC
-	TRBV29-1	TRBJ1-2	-	CSVEAYEGGDAYGYTF	TGCAGCGTTGAAGCCTACGAGGGGGGCGACGCCTATGGCTACACCTTC
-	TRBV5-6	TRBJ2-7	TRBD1	CASTPDRVGEQYF	TGTGCCAGCACTCCCGACAGGGTAGGCGAGCAGTACTTC
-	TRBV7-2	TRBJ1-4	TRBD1	CASSQGQGREKLFF	TGTGCCAGCAGCCAGGGACAGGGACGTGAAAAACTGTTTTTT